A single sample gave rise to the 10 T cell receptor beta chains below, sequenced in a study of blood T cell repertoires in COVID-19 (dated by TCRdb to about 2020). Library generation was performed with the immunoSEQ multiplex PCR assay. TCRdb took this table from immuneACCESS and kept in-frame rearrangements with V and J called. Such tables lack part of the clones; where checked against another copy, unresolved V genes explain under half of the gap, and the rest is unexplained. The sample table shows some 200,000 clones, and 82% are seen once. The ten largest clonotypes hold approximately 10% of the sample. The sequencing input was PBMCs or T cells enriched from blood (not recorded which). These receptors all come from a man aged 40-49 years who had recovered from COVID-19.

The chain has TRBV30 and TRBJ2-7, with D uncertain. V was cut by 0 bases and J by 9 bases, with 12 bases left in between. The CDR3 consists of 12 residues. From germline, CDR1 is GTSNPN and CDR2 SVGIG (reference sequence). This CDR3 reads CAWSVPHVRQYF. CDR3 coding DNA: TGTGCCTGGAGTGTACCCCACGTGCGGCAGTACTTC.

This sequence joins TRBV5-6 and TRBJ1-1, with 7 bases aligning to TRBD1. With 3 bases clipped from V and 7 bases from J, the junction kept 9 bases outside the gene matches. CDR3 size: 14 residues. Looked up from germline, CDR1 is SGHDT and CDR2 is YYEEEE. The CDR3 loop reads CASSSLTGTLEAFF. CDR3 in DNA: TGTGCCAGCAGCTCCCTGACAGGGACCCTTGAAGCTTTCTTT.

V usage is TRBV6-5 and J usage is TRBJ1-4; TRBD1 aligns across 8 bases. The CDR3 runs to 13 residues. V shed 4 bases and J 8 bases; nucleotides not matched to a gene: 3. Germline CDR1 and CDR2: MNHEY and SVGAGI. The CDR3 coding sequence is TGTGCCAGCAGTTTCGACAGGGGAGAAAAACTGTTTTTT. It specifies CASSFDRGEKLFF.

The chain couples TRBV5-8 to TRBJ1-2; D is unclear. The CDR3 loop spans 15 amino acids. With 0 bases removed from V and 0 bases from J, the gap between germline ends came to 9 bases. Germline V lookup: CDR1 SGHTS, CDR2 YDEGEE. The CDR3 nucleotides read TGTGCCAGCAGCTTGGGGGCACCAGCTAACTATGGCTACACCTTC. Its translation is CASSLGAPANYGYTF. The full variable domain, with the rest looked up from reference TRBV5-8 and TRBJ1-2, is EAGVTQSPTHLIKTRGQQATLRCSPISGHTSVYWYQQALGLGLQFLLWYDEGEERNRGNFPPRFSGRQFPNYSSELNVNALELEDSALYLCASSLGAPANYGYTFGSGTRLTVV.

The chain uses TRBV14 and TRBJ1-4; 7 nucleotides line up with TRBD1. Trimming at V came to 3 bases and at J to 7 bases, leaving 2 bases not matched to a gene. Germline CDR1 reads SGHDN; CDR2 reads FVKESK. The CDR3 runs 13 residues. Here the CDR3 reads CASSQGTAEKLFF. The CDR3 DNA follows: TGTGCCAGCAGCCAGGGGACAGCTGAAAAACTGTTTTTT.

The rearrangement uses TRBV7-9 and TRBJ1-1; a possible D gene is TRBD1 (5 bases). This CDR3 contains 14 residues. V lost 4 bases and J lost 2, with 11 bases in between. Germline CDR1 reads SEHNR; CDR2 reads FQNEAQ (reference sequence). The CDR3 protein is CASSSGAGNTEAFF. The CDR3, as DNA: TGTGCCAGCAGCTCTGGGGCGGGAAACACTGAAGCTTTCTTT.

For this clone: One end of the junction does not line up with germline, which may come from a read error. The chain has TRBV2 and TRBJ1-2; a weak D match, TRBD1 (5 bases). Germline V gene sequence: CDR1 SNHLY, CDR2 FYNNEI. CDR3 length: 13 amino acids. CDR3 nucleotide sequence: TGTGCCAGCAGAGAAGGGACTTTCTATGGCCACACCTTC. Residues: CASREGTFYGHTF.

This chain joins TRBV30 and TRBJ2-3, with unresolved D. With 3 bases removed from V and 6 bases from J, the gap between germline ends came to 10 bases. This CDR3 is built from 12 residues. Germline CDR1 and CDR2: GTSNPN and SVGIG (reference sequence). CDR3 bases: TGTGCCTGGAGCCAAGCCAGGGATACGCAGTATTTT. It specifies CAWSQARDTQYF.

The chain's CDR3 is CASSIAPDIPRAFF. The DNA of the CDR3 is TGTGCCAGTAGTATAGCCCCCGACATTCCCCGGGCTTTCTTT. The chain carries TRBV19 and TRBJ1-1; no reliable D call. The CDR3 has 14 residues. Germline V gene lookup returns CDR1 LNHDA and CDR2 SQIVND (reference sequence). V dropped 1 base and J dropped 11 bases, with 17 bases sitting between them.

The table lists this clone with a few counts. The gene calls are TRBV10-3 and TRBJ2-2; D is undetermined. Trimming left V 5 bases short and J 4 bases short, with 20 bases between. The germline CDR1 and CDR2 sequences are ENHRY and SYGVKD. The CDR3 length is 17 residues. The CDR3 here is CAISKPPELRGTGELFF. In DNA form, the CDR3 reads TGTGCCATCAGTAAACCCCCCGAGCTTAGAGGCACCGGGGAGCTGTTTTTT.